This T cell receptor (beta chain) is from a study of CD8 T cells in ankylosing spondylitis (dated by TCRdb to the late 2010s). With regard to the full study: To find TCR variants linked to disease, the study profiled T cell receptor beta repertoires in ankylosing spondylitis patients and healthy donors. Peripheral blood samples were taken, and synovial fluid was additionally collected from ankylosing spondylitis patients. The full study cohort was made up of approximately 27 ankylosing spondylitis patients and 95 to 130 healthy donors. Overall results and qualifications from the work: The disease-linked clones had a CD8+ phenotype and were found at relatively low frequencies in peripheral blood. Some motif variants had previously been reported in the synovial fluid and blood of reactive arthritis patients, which suggests shared mechanisms of disease initiation. According to the report, matched synovial fluid samples from ankylosing spondylitis patients were significantly enriched for the disease-linked clones. Blood from ankylosing spondylitis patients appeared to be characterized by a TCR beta motif made up of eight highly homologous amino acid variants.

The instrument given in TCRdb is Illumina HiSeq 2500. Quantitative 5'-RACE with molecular barcodes was the method used to prepare the TCR beta libraries. From the authors' description of their analysis: To identify disease-linked TCR variants, a new computational method was used, one built on a probabilistic model of VDJ rearrangement. TCRdb trimmed public reads at Q25 via fastp, called clones via MiXCR and kept in-frame beta chains. Identical CDR3 protein sequences are pooled into one entry, listed with their most common genes and DNA. The V and J calls come from TCRdb's annotation, not from the publication. Across this sample there are roughly 150,000 distinct CDR3 sequences, with 8.5% to 10% seen only once. The ten largest clones add up to about 14% of the sample. There are many counts of this clonotype. This clone's antigen is unknown. Base qualities are not recorded, but no much larger clone differs from it by a single base.

The CDR3 goes from the cysteine to the phenylalanine over 13 residues. Only the CDR3 part of the read is kept: 39 bases, read in frame from the first base. The germline V gene provides CDR1 SGDLS and CDR2 YYNGEE. Relative to germline, V is missing 3 bases and J is missing 8 bases, with 5 bases of the junction outside any gene match. The sample was blood, either unsorted or a sorted T cell fraction (not recorded which). This TCR derives from a female donor with ankylosing spondylitis or in good health (not recorded which). The rearranged segments are TRBV9 and TRBJ2-1; TRBD2 fits 7 bases in the junction. The bases are TGTGCCAGCAGCGGCGGGAGTCAAGATGAGCAGTTCTTC. It specifies CASSGGSQDEQFF.